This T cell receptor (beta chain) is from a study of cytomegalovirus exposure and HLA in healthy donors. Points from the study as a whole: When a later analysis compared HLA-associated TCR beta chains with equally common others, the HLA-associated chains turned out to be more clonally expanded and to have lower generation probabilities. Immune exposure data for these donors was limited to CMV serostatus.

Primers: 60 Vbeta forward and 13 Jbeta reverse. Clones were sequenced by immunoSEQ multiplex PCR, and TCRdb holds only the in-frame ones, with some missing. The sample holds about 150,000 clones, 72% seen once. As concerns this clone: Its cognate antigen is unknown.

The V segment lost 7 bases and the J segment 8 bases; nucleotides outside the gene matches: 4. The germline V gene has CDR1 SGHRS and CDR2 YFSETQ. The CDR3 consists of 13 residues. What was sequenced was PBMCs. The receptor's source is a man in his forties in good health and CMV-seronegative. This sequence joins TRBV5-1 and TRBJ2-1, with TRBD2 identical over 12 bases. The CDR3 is CASGLAGRDEQFF. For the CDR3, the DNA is TGCGCCAGCGGACTAGCGGGAAGGGATGAGCAGTTCTTC. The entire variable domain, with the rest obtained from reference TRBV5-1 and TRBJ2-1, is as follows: KAGVTQTPRYLIKTRGQQVTLSCSPISGHRSVSWYQQTPGQGLQFLFEYFSETQRNKGNFPGRFSGRQFSNSRSEMNVSTLELGDSALYLCASGLAGRDEQFFGPGTRLTVL.